A selection of T cell receptor beta chains follows, all from one sample in a study of T cells in Graves' hyperthyroidism and ophthalmopathy. Via MiXCR, TCRdb re-called the multiplex PCR reads, giving one row per CDR3 protein. The sample includes about 560,000 distinct CDR3 sequences, 14% of them seen just once. Sequencing was performed on blood. The receptors were gathered from a woman aged 40-49 years with Graves' hyperthyroidism. Both conserved end residues are part of each CDR3. A D gene is named only where the DNA matches it firmly. Clone size, where shown, is once, few, many, or a class for clones that have expanded.

CDR3 length: 16; V gene: TRBV4-1; D gene: TRBD2; J gene: TRBJ2-5; clone size: NA; CDR3 protein: CASSQVSGGAWETQYF; CDR3 DNA: TGCGCCAGCAGCCAAGTCAGCGGGGGCGCATGGGAGACCCAGTACTTC
CDR3 length: 16; V gene: TRBV2; D gene: TRBD2; J gene: TRBJ2-3; clone size: many; CDR3 protein: CASSFGLASSTDTQYF; CDR3 DNA: TGTGCCAGCAGTTTTGGACTAGCGTCTAGCACAGATACGCAGTATTTT
CDR3 length: 14; V gene: TRBV12-3/TRBV12-4; D gene: NA; J gene: TRBJ2-7; clone size: many; CDR3 protein: CASSLRGIWDEQYF; CDR3 DNA: TGTGCCAGCAGTTTACGAGGGATTTGGGACGAGCAGTACTTC
CDR3 length: 11; V gene: TRBV3-1; D gene: NA; J gene: TRBJ2-1; clone size: many; CDR3 protein: CASRGTDEQFF; CDR3 DNA: TGTGCCAGCAGAGGGACGGATGAGCAGTTCTTC
CDR3 length: 14; V gene: TRBV5-1; D gene: NA; J gene: TRBJ2-7; clone size: NA; CDR3 protein: CASSLDGRSQEQYF; CDR3 DNA: TGCGCCAGCAGCTTGGATGGACGGAGCCAAGAGCAGTACTTC
CDR3 length: 11; V gene: TRBV12-3/TRBV12-4; D gene: NA; J gene: TRBJ2-1; clone size: many; CDR3 protein: CASRNPVEQFF; CDR3 DNA: TGTGCCAGCAGGAACCCAGTTGAGCAGTTCTTC
CDR3 length: 14; V gene: TRBV14; D gene: TRBD2; J gene: TRBJ2-3; clone size: NA; CDR3 protein: CASSRGSGRNTQYF; CDR3 DNA: TGTGCCAGCAGCCGGGGTAGCGGGAGGAATACGCAGTATTTT
CDR3 length: 15; V gene: TRBV4-1; D gene: TRBD2; J gene: TRBJ2-7; clone size: NA; CDR3 protein: CASSPWTSGKVEQYF; CDR3 DNA: TGCGCCAGCAGCCCTTGGACTAGCGGGAAGGTCGAGCAGTACTTC
CDR3 length: 14; V gene: TRBV5-1; D gene: TRBD1; J gene: TRBJ2-3; clone size: many; CDR3 protein: CASSPGTAKDTQYF; CDR3 DNA: TGCGCCAGCAGCCCCGGGACAGCGAAAGATACGCAGTATTTT
CDR3 length: 15; V gene: TRBV5-1; D gene: TRBD1; J gene: TRBJ1-4; clone size: many; CDR3 protein: CASSMGQGTNEKLFF; CDR3 DNA: TGCGCCAGCAGCATGGGACAGGGAACTAATGAAAAACTGTTTTTT
CDR3 length: 13; V gene: TRBV27; D gene: NA; J gene: TRBJ1-1; clone size: few; CDR3 protein: CASSSSGPKRTFF; CDR3 DNA: TGTGCCAGCAGTTCCTCTGGGCCGAAACGGACTTTCTTT
CDR3 length: 17; V gene: TRBV2; D gene: NA; J gene: TRBJ2-2; clone size: many; CDR3 protein: CASSVGGGPLSTGELFF; CDR3 DNA: TGTGCCAGCAGCGTAGGCGGAGGGCCTCTGAGCACCGGGGAGCTGTTTTTT
CDR3 length: 14; V gene: TRBV10-3; D gene: TRBD2; J gene: TRBJ2-2; clone size: few; CDR3 protein: CAARTSGNTGELFF; CDR3 DNA: TGTGCCGCAAGGACTAGCGGGAACACCGGGGAGCTGTTTTTT
CDR3 length: 11; V gene: TRBV19; D gene: NA; J gene: TRBJ2-5; clone size: NA; CDR3 protein: CASMAGETQYF; CDR3 DNA: TGTGCCAGTATGGCGGGAGAGACCCAGTACTTC
CDR3 length: 14; V gene: TRBV19; D gene: TRBD1; J gene: TRBJ2-1; clone size: few; CDR3 protein: CASSIGGQGNEQFF; CDR3 DNA: TGTGCCAGTAGTATTGGGGGACAGGGAAATGAGCAGTTCTTC
CDR3 length: 16; V gene: TRBV11-2; D gene: TRBD2; J gene: TRBJ2-1; clone size: many; CDR3 protein: CASSLLRAGGGNEQFF; CDR3 DNA: TGTGCCAGCAGCCTTCTCCGCGCGGGAGGTGGCAATGAGCAGTTCTTC
CDR3 length: 15; V gene: TRBV6-1; D gene: TRBD1; J gene: TRBJ1-2; clone size: NA; CDR3 protein: CASSEALGQAYGYTF; CDR3 DNA: TGTGCCAGCAGTGAAGCGTTGGGACAGGCCTATGGCTACACCTTC
CDR3 length: 17; V gene: TRBV6-2/TRBV6-3; D gene: TRBD1; J gene: TRBJ2-7; clone size: NA; CDR3 protein: CASSYSTGDRGSYEQYF; CDR3 DNA: TGTGCCAGCAGTTACTCCACCGGGGACAGGGGGTCCTACGAGCAGTACTTC
CDR3 length: 15; V gene: TRBV7-2; D gene: NA; J gene: TRBJ2-1; clone size: many; CDR3 protein: CASSLEATSYNEQFF; CDR3 DNA: TGTGCCAGCAGCTTAGAGGCAACCTCCTACAATGAGCAGTTCTTC
CDR3 length: 14; V gene: TRBV2; D gene: NA; J gene: TRBJ2-3; clone size: many; CDR3 protein: CASNRFSSTDTQYF; CDR3 DNA: TGTGCCAGCAATCGGTTCTCTAGCACAGATACGCAGTATTTT
CDR3 length: 14; V gene: TRBV6-2/TRBV6-3; D gene: TRBD2; J gene: TRBJ2-1; clone size: many; CDR3 protein: CASKREDTYNEQFF; CDR3 DNA: TGTGCCAGCAAGCGGGAGGATACCTACAATGAGCAGTTCTTC
CDR3 length: 13; V gene: TRBV30; D gene: TRBD1; J gene: TRBJ2-1; clone size: few; CDR3 protein: CAWTQDRGLGQFF; CDR3 DNA: TGTGCCTGGACCCAGGACAGGGGGTTAGGGCAGTTCTTC
CDR3 length: 15; V gene: TRBV2; D gene: NA; J gene: TRBJ2-1; clone size: many; CDR3 protein: CASRMDVAVYNEQFF; CDR3 DNA: TGTGCCAGCAGGATGGATGTAGCGGTCTACAATGAGCAGTTCTTC
CDR3 length: 15; V gene: TRBV27; D gene: TRBD2; J gene: TRBJ2-7; clone size: many; CDR3 protein: CASSISGGGSYEQYF; CDR3 DNA: TGTGCCAGCAGTATTAGCGGGGGGGGCTCCTACGAGCAGTACTTC
CDR3 length: 16; V gene: TRBV29-1; D gene: TRBD2; J gene: TRBJ2-1; clone size: many; CDR3 protein: CSVSPKTSGRSNEQFF; CDR3 DNA: TGCAGCGTTAGCCCAAAGACTAGCGGGAGGTCCAATGAGCAGTTCTTC
CDR3 length: 13; V gene: TRBV28; D gene: TRBD1; J gene: TRBJ1-4; clone size: many; CDR3 protein: CASNTGGREKLFF; CDR3 DNA: TGTGCCAGCAATACAGGGGGCCGGGAAAAACTGTTTTTT
CDR3 length: 13; V gene: TRBV4-1; D gene: NA; J gene: TRBJ2-1; clone size: NA; CDR3 protein: CASSQDWGHEQFF; CDR3 DNA: TGCGCCAGCAGCCAAGATTGGGGGCATGAGCAGTTCTTC
CDR3 length: 14; V gene: TRBV5-8; D gene: NA; J gene: TRBJ2-3; clone size: few; CDR3 protein: CASSLRGIEDTQYF; CDR3 DNA: TGTGCCAGCAGCTTAAGAGGAATAGAAGATACGCAGTATTTT
CDR3 length: 17; V gene: TRBV12-5; D gene: NA; J gene: TRBJ2-2; clone size: few; CDR3 protein: CASGLADSLLNTGELFF; CDR3 DNA: TGTGCTAGTGGTTTGGCGGACAGCCTACTGAACACCGGGGAGCTGTTTTTT
CDR3 length: 18; V gene: TRBV6-1; D gene: TRBD1; J gene: TRBJ2-3; clone size: many; CDR3 protein: CASKTTGIWIMGTDTQYF; CDR3 DNA: TGTGCCAGCAAAACGACAGGGATTTGGATAATGGGCACAGATACGCAGTATTTT
CDR3 length: 14; V gene: TRBV12-3/TRBV12-4; D gene: TRBD2; J gene: TRBJ2-1; clone size: many; CDR3 protein: CASRLLAGAGEQFF; CDR3 DNA: TGTGCCAGCAGATTACTAGCGGGAGCTGGTGAGCAGTTCTTC
CDR3 length: 20; V gene: TRBV5-1; D gene: NA; J gene: TRBJ2-6; clone size: NA; CDR3 protein: CASSFDQQRPGLTGANVLTF; CDR3 DNA: TGCGCCAGCAGCTTCGACCAACAACGGCCGGGCCTTACTGGGGCCAACGTCCTGACTTTC
CDR3 length: 13; V gene: TRBV7-9; D gene: NA; J gene: TRBJ2-1; clone size: NA; CDR3 protein: CASSVNRDNEQFF; CDR3 DNA: TGTGCCAGCAGCGTAAACAGAGACAATGAGCAGTTCTTC
CDR3 length: 18; V gene: TRBV28; D gene: TRBD2; J gene: TRBJ2-5; clone size: many; CDR3 protein: CASSSYGATSGRTETQYF; CDR3 DNA: TGTGCCAGCAGTTCCTACGGCGCGACTAGCGGGAGAACGGAGACCCAGTACTTC
CDR3 length: 15; V gene: TRBV20-1; D gene: NA; J gene: TRBJ2-1; clone size: many; CDR3 protein: CSARPPPTIYNEQFF; CDR3 DNA: TGCAGTGCTAGGCCCCCCCCTACTATATACAATGAGCAGTTCTTC
CDR3 length: 13; V gene: TRBV18; D gene: NA; J gene: TRBJ2-6; clone size: many; CDR3 protein: CASSPGGANVLTF; CDR3 DNA: TGTGCCAGCTCACCTGGTGGGGCCAACGTCCTGACTTTC
CDR3 length: 15; V gene: TRBV30; D gene: TRBD2; J gene: TRBJ2-3; clone size: NA; CDR3 protein: CAWSYGSGSTDTQYF; CDR3 DNA: TGTGCCTGGAGTTACGGGAGCGGGAGTACAGATACGCAGTATTTT
CDR3 length: 12; V gene: TRBV20-1; D gene: NA; J gene: TRBJ1-5; clone size: many; CDR3 protein: CSGGQANQPQHF; CDR3 DNA: TGCAGCGGGGGCCAAGCCAATCAGCCCCAGCATTTT
CDR3 length: 14; V gene: TRBV20-1; D gene: NA; J gene: TRBJ2-7; clone size: many; CDR3 protein: CSAEPTGSPYEQYF; CDR3 DNA: TGCAGTGCTGAACCGACCGGGAGCCCCTACGAGCAGTACTTC
CDR3 length: 14; V gene: TRBV6-1; D gene: TRBD2; J gene: TRBJ2-5; clone size: few; CDR3 protein: CASSEGGSQETQYF; CDR3 DNA: TGTGCCAGCAGTGAGGGAGGGTCCCAAGAGACCCAGTACTTC
CDR3 length: 15; V gene: TRBV3-1; D gene: TRBD1; J gene: TRBJ1-5; clone size: many; CDR3 protein: CASSPLWGQGQPQHF; CDR3 DNA: TGTGCCAGCAGCCCTCTCTGGGGACAGGGTCAGCCCCAGCATTTT
CDR3 length: 13; V gene: TRBV28; D gene: NA; J gene: TRBJ2-3; clone size: few; CDR3 protein: CASSRTGLDTQYF; CDR3 DNA: TGTGCCAGCAGTCGAACGGGTCTAGATACGCAGTATTTT
CDR3 length: 20; V gene: TRBV27; D gene: TRBD2; J gene: TRBJ2-3; clone size: many; CDR3 protein: CASSSLTGTSGSRFTDTQYF; CDR3 DNA: TGTGCCAGCAGTTCCCTTACCGGGACTAGCGGGAGCCGGTTCACAGATACGCAGTATTTT
CDR3 length: 14; V gene: TRBV20-1; D gene: TRBD2; J gene: TRBJ2-7; clone size: many; CDR3 protein: CSARGSGRGYEQYF; CDR3 DNA: TGCAGTGCTAGGGGTAGCGGGAGAGGGTACGAGCAGTACTTC